The 12 T cell receptor beta chains in this list originate from one sample, sequenced in a study of CD8+ T cells in alopecia areata. TCR sequencing used cDNA made by reverse transcription of extracted RNA. Only in-frame clones appear in the TCRdb table, and some are missing; sequencing was by immunoSEQ multiplex PCR. The table records a few hundred thousand clones, 35% to 40% of them present only once. Treatment defined: oral pan-JAK inhibitor, 5-10 mg twice daily. The sequences come from CD4+ T cells sorted from blood, collected at week 34, from a patient treated with tofacitinib. All receptors derive from a human donor with alopecia areata.

V gene TRBV9 combines with J gene TRBJ2-3, with TRBD1 identical over 9 bases. Trimming at V came to 0 bases and at J to 1 base, leaving 6 bases not matched to a gene. The CDR3 contains 17 residues. The germline CDR1 and CDR2 sequences are SGDLS and YYNGEE. The CDR3 loop reads CASSVGARQGGTDTQYF. The CDR3, as DNA: TGTGCCAGCAGCGTAGGGGCCCGACAGGGGGGCACAGATACGCAGTATTTT.

This chain links TRBV30 with TRBJ1-6, with D uncertain. Germline assignment: CDR1 GTSNPN and CDR2 SVGIG (reference sequence). V was shortened by 3 bases and J by 6 bases, with 9 bases between the two germline ends. This CDR3 contains 13 residues. In DNA, the CDR3 is TGTGCCTGGAGCGTTGGTTCTAATTCACCCCTCCACTTT. It encodes CAWSVGSNSPLHF.

The chain links TRBV12-5 to TRBJ2-3; no firm D call. Germline values: CDR1 LGHNT, CDR2 FRNRAP. The ends were cut back, 0 bases at V and 4 bases at J, with 14 bases in the middle. The CDR3 totals 16 residues. CDR3 sequence reads: CASGLVLRIGADTQYF. CDR3 nucleotides: TGTGCTAGTGGTTTGGTACTAAGAATAGGCGCAGATACGCAGTATTTT.

This clone was seen a few times. The chain has TRBV10-3 and TRBJ2-3; D remains ambiguous. This CDR3 spans 12 amino acids. Per germline, CDR1 ENHRY and CDR2 SYGVKD. V was clipped by 3 bases and J by 3 bases, with 4 bases between them. CDR3 nucleotide sequence: TGTGCCATCAGTGACCAAACAGATACGCAGTATTTT. Translation gives CAISDQTDTQYF.

This clone has more than one count but fewer than ten. This chain joins TRBV29-1 and TRBJ1-2, with 7 bases fitting TRBD1. CDR1 is SQVTM, CDR2 ANQGSEA, per germline. The J segment lost 4 bases and the V segment lost 7 bases, leaving 9 bases of the junction unmatched. The CDR3 contains 13 residues. This chain's CDR3 is CSGARQGGYGYTF. DNA of the CDR3: TGCAGCGGTGCGAGACAGGGAGGCTATGGCTACACCTTC.

The table lists this clone with a few counts. The CDR3 loop is CAISGKGYEQYF. The CDR3 DNA reads TGTGCCATCAGTGGCAAGGGCTACGAGCAGTACTTC. J is TRBJ2-7 and V is TRBV10-3, with unresolved D. The ends were cut back, 4 bases at V and 3 bases at J, with 7 bases in the middle. Per the germline V gene, CDR1 is ENHRY and CDR2 is SYGVKD. The CDR3 consists of 12 residues.

This clone was counted only a few times. The chain couples TRBV9 to TRBJ1-3; tentatively, D is TRBD1 (5 bases). This CDR3 is built from 15 residues. Germline V CDR1 and CDR2: SGDLS, YYNGEE. V shed 3 bases and J shed 2 bases, with 12 bases lying between them. CDR3 coding DNA: TGTGCCAGCAGCGCCGTACGGGGACCTGGAAACACCATATATTTT. This sequence encodes CASSAVRGPGNTIYF.

This clone has a handful of counts. V and J are TRBV5-1 and TRBJ2-7, with unresolved D. V was pared by 0 bases and J by 1 base, with 5 bases between. Germline V gives CDR1 SGHRS, CDR2 YFSETQ. The length of the CDR3 is 13 residues. The CDR3 spells CASSLATSYEQYF. The CDR3, as DNA: TGCGCCAGCAGCTTGGCGACATCCTACGAGCAGTACTTC.

This clone has a single count. The chain joins TRBV9 to TRBJ1-3, with D perhaps matching TRBD1 (6 bases). Trimming removed 3 bases from V and 2 bases from J, with 12 bases in between. The length of the CDR3 is 15 residues. Looked up from germline, CDR1 is SGDLS and CDR2 is YYNGEE. CDR3 residues: CASSANTGTGNTIYF. In nucleotides, the CDR3 is TGTGCCAGCAGCGCCAATACAGGGACTGGAAACACCATATATTTT.

The table lists this clone with a few counts. The V gene is TRBV27, the J gene TRBJ2-7, with D possibly matching TRBD2 (6 bases). The germline gives CDR1 MNHEY, CDR2 SMNVEV (reference sequence). CDR3 length: 13 residues. With 7 bases removed from V and 3 bases from J, the gap between germline ends came to 13 bases. The CDR3 sequence: CASTGGINYEQYF. CDR3 nucleotide sequence: TGTGCCAGCACTGGCGGGATAAACTACGAGCAGTACTTC.

The rearrangement links TRBV2 to TRBJ1-4; D is uncertain. Per the germline V gene, CDR1 is SNHLY and CDR2 is FYNNEI. V dropped 7 bases and J dropped 7 bases, with 10 bases sitting between them. CDR3 length: 12 amino acids. The CDR3 spells CASKRESEKLFF. The DNA of the CDR3 is TGTGCCAGCAAGAGGGAGAGTGAAAAACTGTTTTTT. The variable domain in full, with the rest retrieved from reference TRBV2 and TRBJ1-4, is EPEVTQTPSHQVTQMGQEVILRCVPISNHLYFYWYRQILGQKVEFLVSFYNNEISEKSEIFDDQFSVERPDGSNFTLKIRSTKLEDSAMYFCASKRESEKLFFGSGTQLSVL.

The CDR3 DNA follows: TGTGCCTGGAGTGTCCCGGGACAGGGAGCGAGTGAGCAGTTCTTC. Amino acids: CAWSVPGQGASEQFF. The V call is TRBV30, the J call TRBJ2-1; 9 bases match TRBD1. The ends lost 0 bases at V and 9 bases at J; junction bases unmatched: 9. CDR3 length: 15 residues. From germline, CDR1 is GTSNPN and CDR2 SVGIG (reference sequence).